Sequencing of this TCR beta chain was carried out in a study of siplizumab effects on memory and regulatory T cells. This clone was recorded only once. Its antigen is currently unknown. The study took three donor pairs, and their unstimulated naive, memory, effector memory and TEMRA subsets were sequenced. Per sample, 95,000 to 100,000 TCR templates underwent assay. The repertoire was sequenced with immunoSEQ multiplex PCR; TCRdb's copy has only in-frame clones and lacks some. The table shows tens of thousands of clones, with around 89% occurring only once. Study-wide results and caveats: Suppressive activity of Tregs proliferating in siplizumab cultures remained unconfirmed.

The CDR3 contains 17 residues. CDR1 and CDR2 from the germline V gene are SGHDT and YYEEEE. V gave up 3 bases and J gave up 7 bases; unmatched junction bases: 9. The sequenced sample consisted of naive CD4+ T cells sorted from blood. This TCR derives from a human donor in good health. The chain combines TRBV5-6 with TRBJ2-2; TRBD2 matches at 13 bases. The CDR3 here is CASSSEWGLAGSGELFF. The CDR3 DNA reads TGTGCCAGCAGCTCCGAGTGGGGACTAGCGGGGAGCGGGGAGCTGTTTTTT.